The entry below describes one TCR beta chain. These data originate in a study of blood T cell repertoires in COVID-19. Study at large: Donors in the United States, Italy and Spain gave samples during acute or convalescent COVID-19.

From germline, CDR1 is LNHDA and CDR2 SQIVND (reference sequence). The CDR3 has 16 amino acids. The J segment lost 0 bases and the V segment lost 6 bases, leaving 11 bases of the junction unmatched. Per the original data handling: Researchers report that nucleated cell counts were estimated from reference gene primer amplification. The data were produced by immunoSEQ multiplex PCR, yet TCRdb's version contains in-frame clones alone and is incomplete. From that table come the V and J calls and clone size; the DNA was used to work out D and trimming. The sample shows 300,000 to 350,000 clones, roughly 89% of them seen only once.

The rearrangement joins TRBV19 to TRBJ2-7; 7 bases align to TRBD1. The sample was PBMCs or T cells enriched from blood (not recorded which). The clonotype originates from a woman aged 18-29 years with acute COVID-19. CDR3 sequence reads: CASRNRLTGSSYEQYF. The CDR3 DNA is TGTGCCAGTAGAAACCGACTGACAGGGTCCTCCTACGAGCAGTACTTC.